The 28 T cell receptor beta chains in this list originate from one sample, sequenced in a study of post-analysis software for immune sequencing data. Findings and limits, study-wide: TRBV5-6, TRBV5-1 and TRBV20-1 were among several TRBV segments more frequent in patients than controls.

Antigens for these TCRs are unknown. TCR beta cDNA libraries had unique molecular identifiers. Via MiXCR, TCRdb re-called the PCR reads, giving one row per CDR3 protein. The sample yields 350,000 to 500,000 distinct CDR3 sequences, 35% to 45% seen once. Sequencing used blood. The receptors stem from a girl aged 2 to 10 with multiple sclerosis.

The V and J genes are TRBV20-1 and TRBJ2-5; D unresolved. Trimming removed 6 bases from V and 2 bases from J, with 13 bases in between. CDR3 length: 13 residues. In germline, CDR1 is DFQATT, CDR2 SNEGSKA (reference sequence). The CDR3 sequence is CSAGRQIQETQYF. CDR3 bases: TGCAGTGCGGGTCGGCAGATTCAAGAGACCCAGTACTTC.

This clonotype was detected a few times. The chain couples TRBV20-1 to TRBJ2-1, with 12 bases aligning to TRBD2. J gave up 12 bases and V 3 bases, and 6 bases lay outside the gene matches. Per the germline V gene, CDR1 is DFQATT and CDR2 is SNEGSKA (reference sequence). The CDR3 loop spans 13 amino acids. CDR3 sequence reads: CSARWTSGNVQFF. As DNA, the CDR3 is TGCAGTGCTAGGTGGACTAGCGGGAACGTGCAGTTCTTC.

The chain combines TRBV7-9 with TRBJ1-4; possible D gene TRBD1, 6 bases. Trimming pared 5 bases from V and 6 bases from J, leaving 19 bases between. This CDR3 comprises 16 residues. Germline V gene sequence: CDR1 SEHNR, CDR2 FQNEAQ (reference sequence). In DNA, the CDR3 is TGTGCCAGCAGCGCCAGACAGGTCGGGGGCTATGAAAAACTGTTTTTT. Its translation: CASSARQVGGYEKLFF. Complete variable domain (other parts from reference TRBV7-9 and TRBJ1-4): DTGVSQNPRHKITKRGQNVTFRCDPISEHNRLYWYRQTLGQGPEFLTYFQNEAQLEKSRLLSDRFSAERPKGSFSTLEIQRTEQGDSAMYLCASSARQVGGYEKLFFGSGTQLSVL.

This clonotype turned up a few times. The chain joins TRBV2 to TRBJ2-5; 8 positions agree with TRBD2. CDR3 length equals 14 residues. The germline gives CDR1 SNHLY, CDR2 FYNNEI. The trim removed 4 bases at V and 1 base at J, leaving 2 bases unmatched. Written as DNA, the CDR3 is TGTGCCAGCAGTGGTCGGGGGGGCCAAGAGACCCAGTACTTC. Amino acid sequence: CASSGRGGQETQYF.

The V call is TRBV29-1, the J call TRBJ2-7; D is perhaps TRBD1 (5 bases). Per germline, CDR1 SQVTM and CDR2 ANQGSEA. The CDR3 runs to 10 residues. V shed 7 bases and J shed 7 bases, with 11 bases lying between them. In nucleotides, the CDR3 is TGCAGCGCCAGGGTCGGAGAGCAGTACTTC. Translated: CSARVGEQYF.

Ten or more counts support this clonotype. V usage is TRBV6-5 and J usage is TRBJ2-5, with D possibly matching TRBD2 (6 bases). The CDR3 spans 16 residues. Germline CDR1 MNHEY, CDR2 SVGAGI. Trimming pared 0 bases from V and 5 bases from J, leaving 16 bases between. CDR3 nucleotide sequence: TGTGCCAGCAGTTACTCCGGTTGGGTAGGAGGGGAGACCCAGTACTTC. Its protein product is CASSYSGWVGGETQYF.

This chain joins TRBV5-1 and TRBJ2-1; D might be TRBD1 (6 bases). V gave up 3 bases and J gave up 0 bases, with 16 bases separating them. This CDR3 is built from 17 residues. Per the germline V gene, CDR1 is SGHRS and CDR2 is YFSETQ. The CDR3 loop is CASSSPPDSRSYNEQFF. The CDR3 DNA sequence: TGCGCCAGCAGCTCCCCCCCGGACAGTCGCTCCTACAATGAGCAGTTCTTC.

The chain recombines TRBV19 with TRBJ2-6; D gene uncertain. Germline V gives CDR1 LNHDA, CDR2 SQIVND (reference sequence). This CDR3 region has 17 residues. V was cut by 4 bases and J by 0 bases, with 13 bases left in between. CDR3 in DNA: TGTGCCAGTAGTACCGGCAACTTCAACTCTGGGGCCAACGTCCTGACTTTC. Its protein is CASSTGNFNSGANVLTF. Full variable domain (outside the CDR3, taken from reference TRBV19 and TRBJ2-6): DGGITQSPKYLFRKEGQNVTLSCEQNLNHDAMYWYRQDPGQGLRLIYYSQIVNDFQKGDIAEGYSVSREKKESFPLTVTSAQKNPTAFYLCASSTGNFNSGANVLTFGAGSRLTVL.

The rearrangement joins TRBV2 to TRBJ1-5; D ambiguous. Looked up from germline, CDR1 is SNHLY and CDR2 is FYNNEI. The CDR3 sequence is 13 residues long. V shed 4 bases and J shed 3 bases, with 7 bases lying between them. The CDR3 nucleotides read TGTGCCAGCAGTGGGGGTTCCAATCAGCCCCAGCATTTT. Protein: CASSGGSNQPQHF.

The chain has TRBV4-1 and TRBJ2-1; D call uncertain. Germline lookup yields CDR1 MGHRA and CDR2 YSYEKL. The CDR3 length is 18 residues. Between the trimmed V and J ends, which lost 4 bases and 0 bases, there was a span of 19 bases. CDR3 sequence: CASSPSTGGVSSYNEQFF. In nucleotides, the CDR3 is TGCGCCAGCAGCCCATCGACGGGCGGCGTCAGCTCCTACAATGAGCAGTTCTTC.

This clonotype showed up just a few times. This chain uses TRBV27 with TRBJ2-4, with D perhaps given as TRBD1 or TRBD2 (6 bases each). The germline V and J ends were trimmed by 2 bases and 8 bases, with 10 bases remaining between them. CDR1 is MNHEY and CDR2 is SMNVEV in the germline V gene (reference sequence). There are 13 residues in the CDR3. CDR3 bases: TGTGCCAGCAGTTTAACGAGGGGGGACATTCAGTACTTC. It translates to CASSLTRGDIQYF.

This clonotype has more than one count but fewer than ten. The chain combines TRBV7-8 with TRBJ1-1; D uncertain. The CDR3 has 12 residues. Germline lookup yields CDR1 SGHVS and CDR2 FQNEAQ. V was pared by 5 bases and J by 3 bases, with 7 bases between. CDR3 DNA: TGTGCCAGCAGCGTTAGGGACACTGAAGCTTTCTTT. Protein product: CASSVRDTEAFF.

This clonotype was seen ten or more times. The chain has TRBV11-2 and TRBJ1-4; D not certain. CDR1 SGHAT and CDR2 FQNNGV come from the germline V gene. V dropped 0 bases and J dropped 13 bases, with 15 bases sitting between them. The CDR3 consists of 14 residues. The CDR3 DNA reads TGTGCCAGCAGCTTAGATCAGTTGAGCCTCGGACTGTTTTTT. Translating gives CASSLDQLSLGLFF.

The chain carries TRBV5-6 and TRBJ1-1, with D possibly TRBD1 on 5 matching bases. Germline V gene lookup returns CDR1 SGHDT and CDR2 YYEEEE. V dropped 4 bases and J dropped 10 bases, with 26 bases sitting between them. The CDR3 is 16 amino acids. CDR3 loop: CASSTPARVKGSGAFF. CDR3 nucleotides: TGTGCCAGCAGCACCCCGGCCAGGGTAAAGGGCTCGGGAGCTTTCTTT. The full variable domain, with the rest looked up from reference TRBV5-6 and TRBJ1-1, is DAGVTQSPTHLIKTRGQQVTLRCSPKSGHDTVSWYQQALGQGPQFIFQYYEEEERQRGNFPDRFSGHQFPNYSSELNVNALLLGDSALYLCASSTPARVKGSGAFFGQGTRLTVV.

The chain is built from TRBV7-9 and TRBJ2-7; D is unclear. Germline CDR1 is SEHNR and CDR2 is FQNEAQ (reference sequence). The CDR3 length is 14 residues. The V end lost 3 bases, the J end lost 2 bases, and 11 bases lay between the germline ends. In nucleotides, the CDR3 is TGTGCCAGCAGCTTTAACAGTTTCGCCTACGAGCAGTACTTC. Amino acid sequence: CASSFNSFAYEQYF.

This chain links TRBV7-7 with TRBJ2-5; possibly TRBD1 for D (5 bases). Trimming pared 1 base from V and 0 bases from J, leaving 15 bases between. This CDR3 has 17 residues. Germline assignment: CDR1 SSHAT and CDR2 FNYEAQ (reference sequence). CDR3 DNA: TGTGCCAGCAGCTTAGTCCCGGCCCCAGGGTACCAAGAGACCCAGTACTTC. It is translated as CASSLVPAPGYQETQYF.

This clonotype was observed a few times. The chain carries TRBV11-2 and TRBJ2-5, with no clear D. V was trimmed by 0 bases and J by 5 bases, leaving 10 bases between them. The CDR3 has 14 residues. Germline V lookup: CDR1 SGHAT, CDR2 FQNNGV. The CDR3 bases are TGTGCCAGCAGCTTAGAGCCGGTCGCGGAGACCCAGTACTTC. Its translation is CASSLEPVAETQYF. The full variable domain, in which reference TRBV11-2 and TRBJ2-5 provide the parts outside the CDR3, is EAGVAQSPRYKIIEKRQSVAFWCNPISGHATLYWYQQILGQGPKLLIQFQNNGVVDDSQLPKDRFSAERLKGVDSTLKIQPAKLEDSAVYLCASSLEPVAETQYFGPGTRLLVL.

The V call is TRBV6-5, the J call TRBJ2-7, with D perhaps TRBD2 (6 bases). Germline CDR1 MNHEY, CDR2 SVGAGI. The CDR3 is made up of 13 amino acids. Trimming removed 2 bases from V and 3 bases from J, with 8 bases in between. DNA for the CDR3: TGTGCCAGCAGTTACCCCGGGGGCTACGAGCAGTACTTC. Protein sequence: CASSYPGGYEQYF.

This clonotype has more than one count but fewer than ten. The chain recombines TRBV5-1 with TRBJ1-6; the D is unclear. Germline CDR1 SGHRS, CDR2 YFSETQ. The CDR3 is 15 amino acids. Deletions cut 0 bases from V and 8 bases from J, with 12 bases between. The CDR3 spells CASSLAEGVDSPLHF. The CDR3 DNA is TGCGCCAGCAGCTTGGCCGAGGGAGTTGATTCACCCCTCCACTTT.

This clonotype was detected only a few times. CDR3 nucleotides: TGTGCCAGCAGCCCCAGCTTAGGCCCTAGCGGCTTTAACACCGGGGAGCTGTTTTTT. Translation: CASSPSLGPSGFNTGELFF. The genes are TRBV13 and TRBJ2-2; TRBD2 matches at 7 bases. After removal of 5 bases from V and 2 bases from J, the junction contained 17 bases not matched to a gene. Per germline, CDR1 PRHDT and CDR2 FYEKMQ (reference sequence). The CDR3 length is 19 residues. Combining the CDR3 with reference TRBV13 and TRBJ2-2 gives the whole variable domain AAGVIQSPRHLIKEKRETATLKCYPIPRHDTVYWYQQGPGQDPQFLISFYEKMQSDKGSIPDRFSAQQFSDYHSELNMSSLELGDSALYFCASSPSLGPSGFNTGELFFGEGSRLTVL.

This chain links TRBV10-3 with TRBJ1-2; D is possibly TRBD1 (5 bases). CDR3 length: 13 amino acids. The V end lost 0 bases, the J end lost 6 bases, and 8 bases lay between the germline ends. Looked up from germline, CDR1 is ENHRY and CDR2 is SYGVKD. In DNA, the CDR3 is TGTGCCATCAGTGAGTCGGGGGATAATGGCTACACCTTC. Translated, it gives CAISESGDNGYTF.

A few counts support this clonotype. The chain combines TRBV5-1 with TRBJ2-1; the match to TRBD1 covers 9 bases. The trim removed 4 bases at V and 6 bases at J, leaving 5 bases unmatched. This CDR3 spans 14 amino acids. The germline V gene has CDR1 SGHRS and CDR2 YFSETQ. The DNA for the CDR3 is TGCGCCAGCAGCGAAACAGGGGGCGGCAATGAGCAGTTCTTC. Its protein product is CASSETGGGNEQFF.

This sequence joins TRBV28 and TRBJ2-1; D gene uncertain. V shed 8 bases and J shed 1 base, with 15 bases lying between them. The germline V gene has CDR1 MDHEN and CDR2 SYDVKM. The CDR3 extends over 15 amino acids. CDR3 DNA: TGTGCCAGCCTACCCCCCAAGGAATCCTACAATGAGCAGTTCTTC. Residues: CASLPPKESYNEQFF.

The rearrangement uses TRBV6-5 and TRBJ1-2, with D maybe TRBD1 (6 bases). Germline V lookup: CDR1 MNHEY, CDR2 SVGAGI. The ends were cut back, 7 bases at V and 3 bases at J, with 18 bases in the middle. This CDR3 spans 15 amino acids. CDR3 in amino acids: CASTVGGDADYGYTF. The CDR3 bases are TGTGCCAGCACCGTAGGGGGGGACGCTGACTATGGCTACACCTTC.

The DNA of the CDR3 is TGCAGTGCTAGACCAAGGATCGACAGTGCGGGCTACAATGAGCAGTTCTTC. Protein sequence: CSARPRIDSAGYNEQFF. The V gene is TRBV20-1, the J gene TRBJ2-1, with D possibly called TRBD1 or TRBD2 (5 bases each). The length of the CDR3 is 17 residues. The V and J ends lost 2 bases and 3 bases respectively, with 20 bases between them. Per the germline V gene, CDR1 is DFQATT and CDR2 is SNEGSKA (reference sequence).

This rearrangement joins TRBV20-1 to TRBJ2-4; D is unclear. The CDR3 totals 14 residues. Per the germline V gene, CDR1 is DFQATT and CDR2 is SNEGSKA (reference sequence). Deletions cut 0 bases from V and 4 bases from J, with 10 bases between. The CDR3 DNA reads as TGCAGTGCTAGAGATTTGCCACGAAAAAACATTCAGTACTTC. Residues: CSARDLPRKNIQYF.

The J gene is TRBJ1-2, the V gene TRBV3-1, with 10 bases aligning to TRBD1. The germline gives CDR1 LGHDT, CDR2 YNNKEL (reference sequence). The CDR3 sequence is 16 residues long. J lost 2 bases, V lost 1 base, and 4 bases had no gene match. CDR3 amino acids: CASSQGQGAFNYGYTF. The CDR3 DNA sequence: TGTGCCAGCAGCCAAGGACAGGGGGCCTTCAACTATGGCTACACCTTC.

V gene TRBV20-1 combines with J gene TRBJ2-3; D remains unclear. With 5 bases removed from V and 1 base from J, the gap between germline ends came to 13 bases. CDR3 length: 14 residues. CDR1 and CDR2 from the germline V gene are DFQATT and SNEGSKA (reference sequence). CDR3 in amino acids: CSALHDPGTDTQYF. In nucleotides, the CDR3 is TGCAGTGCTTTACACGACCCGGGCACAGATACGCAGTATTTT.